This T cell receptor (beta chain) was obtained from a study of shared clonotypes between healthy human individuals. In germline, CDR1 is MNHNS, CDR2 SASEGT. V was clipped by 0 bases and J by 11 bases, with 13 bases between them. This CDR3 is 13 amino acids long. Findings and caveats of the study: Genetic and exposure-history diversity was limited by the small donor number.

DNA input for the unsorted PBMC replicate PCRs was roughly 300 ng, about 32,000 T cell genomes. Generated by immunoSEQ multiplex PCR, the TCRdb table keeps only in-frame clones and is missing some. The table has about 560,000 clones, roughly four fifths seen once. Comment on this clone: Its matching antigen is unknown.

Approximately 90 million PBMCs went into genomic DNA for unsorted samples. Sequencing was performed on PBMCs. This chain uses TRBV6-1 with TRBJ1-1; D is unresolved. The origin of this receptor is a woman in her forties in good health. Some clones in this sample may be carry-over from other donors' samples. The CDR3 loop is CASSEALAPGAFF. The CDR3 DNA reads as TGTGCCAGCAGTGAAGCGCTGGCACCTGGGGCTTTCTTT.